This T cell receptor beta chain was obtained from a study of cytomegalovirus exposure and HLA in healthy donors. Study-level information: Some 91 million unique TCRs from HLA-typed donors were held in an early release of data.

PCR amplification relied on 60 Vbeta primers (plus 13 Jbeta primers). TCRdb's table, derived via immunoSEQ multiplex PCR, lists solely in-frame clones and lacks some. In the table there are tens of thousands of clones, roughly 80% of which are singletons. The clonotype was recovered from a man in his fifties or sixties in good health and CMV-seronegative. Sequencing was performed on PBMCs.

In DNA form, the CDR3 reads TGTGCCACCAGCAGAACCCGTCAGGGGGCGGATCAGCCCCAGCATTTT. Translated: CATSRTRQGADQPQHF. J is TRBJ1-5 and V is TRBV15, with 8 bases identical to TRBD1. The CDR3 has 16 amino acids. After removal of 2 bases from V and 5 bases from J, the junction contained 8 bases not matched to a gene. Germline values: CDR1 LNHNV, CDR2 YYDKDF (reference sequence).